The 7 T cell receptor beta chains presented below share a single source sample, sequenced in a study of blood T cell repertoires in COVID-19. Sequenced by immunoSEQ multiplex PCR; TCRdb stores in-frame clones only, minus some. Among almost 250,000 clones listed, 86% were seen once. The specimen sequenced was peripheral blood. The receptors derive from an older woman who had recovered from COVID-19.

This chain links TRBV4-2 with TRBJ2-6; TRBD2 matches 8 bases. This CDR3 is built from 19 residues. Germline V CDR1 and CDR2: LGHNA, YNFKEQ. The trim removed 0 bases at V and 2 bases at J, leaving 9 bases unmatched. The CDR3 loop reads CASSQEMGTRSAGANVLTF. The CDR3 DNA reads TGTGCCAGCAGCCAAGAAATGGGGACTAGAAGTGCTGGGGCCAACGTCCTGACTTTC.

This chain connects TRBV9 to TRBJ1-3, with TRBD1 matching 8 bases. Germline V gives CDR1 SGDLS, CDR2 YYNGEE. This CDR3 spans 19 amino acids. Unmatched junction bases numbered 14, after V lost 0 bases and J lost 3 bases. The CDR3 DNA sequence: TGTGCCAGCAGCGTAGCGGCAGGGGGCTTCAGCGCTATTGGAAACACCATATATTTT. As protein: CASSVAAGGFSAIGNTIYF. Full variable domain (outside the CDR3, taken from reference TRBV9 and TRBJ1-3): DSGVTQTPKHLITATGQRVTLRCSPRSGDLSVYWYQQSLDQGLQFLIQYYNGEERAKGNILERFSAQQFPDLHSELNLSSLELGDSALYFCASSVAAGGFSAIGNTIYFGEGSWLTVV.

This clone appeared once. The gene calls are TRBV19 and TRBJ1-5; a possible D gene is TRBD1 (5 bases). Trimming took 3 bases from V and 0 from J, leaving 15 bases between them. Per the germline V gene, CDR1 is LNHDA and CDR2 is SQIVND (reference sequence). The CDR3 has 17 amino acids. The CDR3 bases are TGTGCCAGTAGTATCATCACGGACACATATAGCAATCAGCCCCAGCATTTT. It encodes CASSIITDTYSNQPQHF.

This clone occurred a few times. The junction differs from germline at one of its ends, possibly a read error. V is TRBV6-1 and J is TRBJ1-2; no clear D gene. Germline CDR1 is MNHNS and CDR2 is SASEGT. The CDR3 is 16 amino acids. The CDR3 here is CASSEVGWAAKYGYTF. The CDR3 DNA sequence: TGTGCCAGCAGTGAAGTCGGATGGGCTGCTAAATATGGCTACACCTTC.

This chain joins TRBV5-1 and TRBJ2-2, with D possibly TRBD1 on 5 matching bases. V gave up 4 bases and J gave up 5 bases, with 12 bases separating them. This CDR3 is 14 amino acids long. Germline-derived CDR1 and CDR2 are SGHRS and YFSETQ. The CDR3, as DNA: TGCGCCAGCAGCCAAAGACAGTCAACCGGGGAGCTGTTTTTT. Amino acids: CASSQRQSTGELFF.

CDR3 in DNA: TGCGCCAGCAGCCTGGACCAGGACAGGGTGTTGAATCAGCCCCAGCATTTT. Translation gives CASSLDQDRVLNQPQHF. The rearrangement joins TRBV5-1 to TRBJ1-5; 8 positions agree with TRBD1. The length of the CDR3 is 17 residues. Germline CDR1 SGHRS, CDR2 YFSETQ. V shed 4 bases and J 4 bases; nucleotides not matched to a gene: 13.

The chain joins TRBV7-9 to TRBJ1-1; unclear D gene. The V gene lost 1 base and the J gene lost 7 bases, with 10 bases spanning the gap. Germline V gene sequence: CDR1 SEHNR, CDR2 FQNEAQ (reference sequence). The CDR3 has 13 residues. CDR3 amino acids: CASSLDGTDEAFF. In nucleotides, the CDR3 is TGTGCCAGCAGCTTAGATGGCACAGATGAAGCTTTCTTT.